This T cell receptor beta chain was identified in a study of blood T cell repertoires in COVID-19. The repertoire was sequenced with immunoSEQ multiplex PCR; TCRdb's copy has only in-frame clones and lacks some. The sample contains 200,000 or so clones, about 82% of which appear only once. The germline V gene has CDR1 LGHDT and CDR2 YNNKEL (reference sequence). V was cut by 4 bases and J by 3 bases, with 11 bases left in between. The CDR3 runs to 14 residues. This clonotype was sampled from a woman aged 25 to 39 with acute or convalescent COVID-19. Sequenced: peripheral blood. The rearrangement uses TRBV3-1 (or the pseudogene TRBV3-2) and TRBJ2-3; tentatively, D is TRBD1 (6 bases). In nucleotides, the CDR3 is TGTGCCAGCAGCCCCCAGGGGCGGACAGATACGCAGTATTTT. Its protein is CASSPQGRTDTQYF.